These 3 T cell receptor beta chains originate from one sample sequenced in a study of cytomegalovirus exposure and HLA in healthy donors. PCR employed 60 Vbeta and 13 Jbeta primers. Profiling relied on immunoSEQ multiplex PCR, and the TCRdb table lists in-frame clones only, not all of them. Altogether more than 80,000 clones are present, 80% to 90% being singletons, with the ten largest covering less than 2%. Sequencing was performed on PBMCs. The receptors originated from a man aged 50 or older in good health and CMV-seronegative.

This clone was seen a handful of times. This chain connects TRBV7-2 to TRBJ2-5; possible D gene TRBD1, 5 bases. The CDR3 has 15 residues. V was cut by 0 bases and J by 0 bases, with 8 bases left in between. Germline V gene sequence: CDR1 SGHTA, CDR2 FQGNSA. CDR3 sequence: CASSLAETDQETQYF. DNA of the CDR3: TGTGCCAGCAGCTTAGCGGAGACAGACCAAGAGACCCAGTACTTC.

This rearrangement joins TRBV19 to TRBJ1-5; 8 bases agree with TRBD1. The CDR3 spans 13 residues. Looked up from germline, CDR1 is LNHDA and CDR2 is SQIVND (reference sequence). The J segment lost 7 bases and the V segment lost 9 bases, leaving 8 bases of the junction unmatched. The DNA for the CDR3 is TGTGCCAGCTCGACAGGGGCAATCCAGCCCCAGCATTTT. Protein product: CASSTGAIQPQHF.

About this clone itself: Distinct nucleotide sequences in the sample also encode this CDR3. V usage is TRBV18 and J usage is TRBJ1-5, with 10 nucleotides matching TRBD1. The CDR3 spans 15 residues. V trimming: 2 bases; J trimming: 2 bases; junction bases outside the gene matches: 0. Germline V gene data show CDR1 as KGHSH and CDR2 as LQKENI. The CDR3 DNA sequence: TGTGCCAGCTCACCAGGGACAGGGGGCAATCAGCCCCAGCATTTT. Residues: CASSPGTGGNQPQHF.